A single sample gave rise to the 29 T cell receptor beta chains below, sequenced in a study of blood T cell repertoires in COVID-19. TCRdb keeps only in-frame clones here, not all; method: immunoSEQ multiplex PCR. This table has roughly 140,000 clones, roughly 80% appearing once. Material: peripheral blood. These receptors originate from a human donor in a cohort sampled during active COVID-19.

The chain recombines TRBV3-1 (or the pseudogene TRBV3-2) with TRBJ2-2; D remains ambiguous. Germline assignment: CDR1 LGHDT and CDR2 YNNKEL (reference sequence). This CDR3 region has 13 residues. Trimming pared 5 bases from V and 7 bases from J, leaving 11 bases between. The CDR3 DNA follows: TGTGCCAGCAGCTCCTACCGCGGCGGGGAGCTGTTTTTT. Its translation: CASSSYRGGELFF.

The chain is built from TRBV5-4 and TRBJ2-2; the match to TRBD1 covers 8 bases. The CDR3 sequence is 17 residues long. J lost 1 base, V lost 0 bases, and 5 bases had no gene match. Germline assignment: CDR1 SGHNT and CDR2 YYREEE (reference sequence). The CDR3 sequence: CASSLVIGQGNTGELFF. The CDR3 DNA reads TGTGCCAGCAGCTTGGTAATCGGACAGGGGAACACCGGGGAGCTGTTTTTT.

The chain recombines TRBV4-3 with TRBJ1-6, with 9 bases identical to TRBD1. This CDR3 comprises 18 residues. With 6 bases clipped from V and 0 bases from J, the junction kept 9 bases outside the gene matches. Germline-derived CDR1 and CDR2 are LGHNA and YSLEER. CDR3 bases: TGCGCCAGCAGTCCTCCAGACAGGGGGAGCTCCTATAATTCACCCCTCCACTTT. It translates to CASSPPDRGSSYNSPLHF.

V and J are TRBV2 and TRBJ2-1, with TRBD2 identical over 8 bases. The CDR3 consists of 15 residues. Germline V lookup: CDR1 SNHLY, CDR2 FYNNEI. V lost 2 bases, J lost 2 bases, and 2 bases stayed unmatched. The CDR3 reads CASSESGGAYNEQFF. The CDR3 coding sequence is TGTGCCAGCAGTGAATCGGGGGGGGCCTACAATGAGCAGTTCTTC.

V gene TRBV2 combines with J gene TRBJ2-7, with no clear D. In germline, CDR1 is SNHLY, CDR2 FYNNEI. Between the trimmed V and J ends, which lost 2 bases and 2 bases, there was a span of 4 bases. CDR3 length: 12 residues. Here the CDR3 DNA reads TGTGCCAGCAGTGAAATAGCCTACGAGCAGTACTTC. Protein sequence: CASSEIAYEQYF.

V is TRBV12-3 or TRBV12-4 and J is TRBJ1-2; TRBD1 matches at 7 bases. The length of the CDR3 is 11 residues. Germline trimming cut 5 bases from V and 8 bases from J; bases unmatched to any gene: 2. CDR3 residues: CASSHRGGYTF. The CDR3 DNA reads TGTGCCAGCAGTCACAGGGGCGGCTACACCTTC.

The genes are TRBV10-3 and TRBJ1-4, with D tentatively TRBD1 (5 bases). Germline-derived CDR1 and CDR2 are ENHRY and SYGVKD. The CDR3 has 13 amino acids. The ends were cut back, 4 bases at V and 8 bases at J, with 11 bases in the middle. The CDR3 loop is CAISVGGGEKLFF. The CDR3 bases are TGTGCCATCAGTGTCGGGGGAGGGGAAAAACTGTTTTTT.

This chain links TRBV21-1 with TRBJ1-5; the D call in the table, TRBD1, was not verified against the DNA. TRBV21-1 is noted as a pseudogene. This CDR3 has 17 amino acids. This CDR3 is CASSKKRTGFRNQPQHF. The CDR3 nucleotides read TGTGCCAGCAGCAAAAAGCGTACAGGGTTCCGGAATCAGCCCCAGCATTTT.

V gene TRBV6-2 or TRBV6-3 combines with J gene TRBJ2-1; a weak D match, TRBD1 (5 bases). V was clipped by 5 bases and J by 2 bases, with 10 bases between them. CDR3 length equals 14 residues. Looked up from germline, CDR1 is MNHEY and CDR2 is SVGEGT. CDR3 region: CASSLDSTYNEQFF. In DNA, the CDR3 is TGTGCCAGCAGTCTAGACAGTACCTACAATGAGCAGTTCTTC.

V is TRBV6-5 and J is TRBJ2-3; no clear D gene. Trimming took off 4 bases at V and 4 bases at J, with 3 bases between the two ends. This CDR3 is 11 amino acids long. Germline V gene lookup returns CDR1 MNHEY and CDR2 SVGAGI. This chain's CDR3 is CASSLADTQYF. CDR3 nucleotide sequence: TGTGCCAGCAGTTTAGCAGATACGCAGTATTTT.

The chain combines TRBV19 with TRBJ1-3; 8 bases align to TRBD1. This CDR3 is 14 amino acids long. The germline gives CDR1 LNHDA, CDR2 SQIVND (reference sequence). With 7 bases clipped from V and 4 bases from J, the junction kept 6 bases outside the gene matches. CDR3 DNA: TGTGCCAGTACCCGGACAGGGAAAGGAAACACCATATATTTT. Amino acids: CASTRTGKGNTIYF.

The chain combines TRBV6-6 with TRBJ1-1, with D perhaps TRBD1 (5 bases). Trimming removed 6 bases at V and 2 bases at J, with 7 bases between. Germline CDR1 is MNHNY and CDR2 is SVGAGI (reference sequence). The CDR3 is made up of 12 amino acids. CDR3 in DNA: TGTGCCAGCAGAACAGGTAACACTGAAGCTTTCTTT. It is translated as CASRTGNTEAFF.

The rearrangement joins TRBV24-1 to TRBJ2-7; D possibly corresponds to TRBD2 (7 bases). V lost 5 bases and J lost 6, with 16 bases in between. This CDR3 is 14 amino acids long. From germline, CDR1 is KGHDR and CDR2 SFDVKD. The CDR3 protein is CATSVTGSGGEQYF. The DNA for the CDR3 is TGTGCCACCAGTGTTACAGGGTCGGGGGGCGAGCAGTACTTC.

The V call is TRBV5-1, the J call TRBJ1-1; possible D gene TRBD1, 5 bases. Looked up from germline, CDR1 is SGHRS and CDR2 is YFSETQ. V was cut by 4 bases and J by 2 bases, with 18 bases left in between. CDR3 size: 16 residues. The CDR3 DNA follows: TGCGCCAGCAGCATCAAGATCCGGGACTCAAACACTGAAGCTTTCTTT. Protein: CASSIKIRDSNTEAFF.

The rearrangement uses TRBV4-1 and TRBJ1-2; TRBD1 matches at 7 bases. Trimming cost V 1 base and J 0 bases; bases outside gene matches: 2. CDR1 MGHRA and CDR2 YSYEKL come from the germline V gene. The length of the CDR3 is 15 residues. CDR3 in amino acids: CASSQGQGTNYGYTF. CDR3 in DNA: TGCGCCAGCAGCCAAGGACAGGGAACTAACTATGGCTACACCTTC.

The rearrangement joins TRBV14 to TRBJ2-3; 7 positions match TRBD1. V was pared by 4 bases and J by 1 base, with 11 bases of the junction left unmatched. This CDR3 spans 17 amino acids. From germline, CDR1 is SGHDN and CDR2 FVKESK. The CDR3 loop is CASSRAGTVGGTDTQYF. The CDR3 DNA reads TGTGCCAGCAGCCGCGCCGGGACAGTAGGGGGCACAGATACGCAGTATTTT.

The chain recombines TRBV2 with TRBJ1-2; D possibly corresponds to TRBD1 (6 bases). Germline loops: CDR1 SNHLY, CDR2 FYNNEI. Trimming shortened V by 4 bases and J by 3 bases, and 9 bases separated the two germline ends. This CDR3 is 13 amino acids long. Here the CDR3 reads CASSAQGYYGYTF. The CDR3 DNA is TGTGCCAGCAGTGCACAGGGCTACTATGGCTACACCTTC.

The chain recombines TRBV28 with TRBJ2-7; 11 bases match TRBD1. The CDR3 consists of 16 residues. The J segment lost 0 bases and the V segment lost 1 base, leaving 2 bases of the junction unmatched. CDR1 is MDHEN, CDR2 SYDVKM, per germline. This CDR3 is CASSLSGTGGSYEQYF. DNA of the CDR3: TGTGCCAGCAGTTTATCCGGGACAGGGGGCTCCTACGAGCAGTACTTC.

The V gene is TRBV6-6, the J gene TRBJ2-5, with a possible D match to TRBD1 (5 bases). The germline V gene encodes CDR1 MNHNY and CDR2 SVGAGI (reference sequence). Between the trimmed V and J ends, which lost 2 bases and 4 bases, there was a span of 8 bases. This CDR3 comprises 13 residues. The CDR3: CASSYDSLETQYF. CDR3 in DNA: TGTGCCAGCAGTTACGACAGCCTAGAGACCCAGTACTTC.

As to this clone: Other DNA sequences in the sample encode the same CDR3. The chain is built from TRBV29-1 and TRBJ1-5; D remains unclear. The CDR3 is made up of 13 amino acids. Germline V gene data show CDR1 as SQVTM and CDR2 as ANQGSEA. The V end lost 5 bases, the J end lost 2 bases, and 10 bases lay between the germline ends. Here the CDR3 reads CSVQTAGNQPQHF. CDR3 bases: TGCAGCGTTCAAACGGCGGGCAATCAGCCCCAGCATTTT. Complete variable domain (other parts from reference TRBV29-1 and TRBJ1-5): SAVISQKPSRDICQRGTSLTIQCQVDSQVTMMFWYRQQPGQSLTLIATANQGSEATYESGFVIDKFPISRPNLTFSTLTVSNMSPEDSSIYLCSVQTAGNQPQHFGDGTRLSIL.

The V gene is TRBV29-1, the J gene TRBJ1-5; 8 bases align to TRBD1. The CDR3 consists of 13 residues. Germline CDR1 SQVTM, CDR2 ANQGSEA. Trimming at V came to 7 bases and at J to 5 bases, leaving 7 bases not matched to a gene. Here the CDR3 reads CSAAGGADQPQHF. The DNA of the CDR3 is TGCAGCGCCGCAGGGGGCGCGGATCAGCCCCAGCATTTT.

The chain has TRBV28 and TRBJ1-4; 7 bases are a match to TRBD1. The trim removed 6 bases at V and 3 bases at J, leaving 7 bases unmatched. From germline, CDR1 is MDHEN and CDR2 SYDVKM. The CDR3 is 15 amino acids. Here the CDR3 reads CASSKGAQSNEKLFF. The CDR3 DNA reads TGTGCCAGCAGCAAGGGGGCGCAATCTAATGAAAAACTGTTTTTT. The complete variable domain, with remaining parts taken from reference TRBV28 and TRBJ1-4, reads DVKVTQSSRYLVKRTGEKVFLECVQDMDHENMFWYRQDPGLGLRLIYFSYDVKMKEKGDIPEGYSVSREKKERFSLILESASTNQTSMYLCASSKGAQSNEKLFFGSGTQLSVL.

As to this clone: The junction departs from the called germline gene at one end, perhaps through a read error. The rearrangement links TRBV2 to TRBJ2-1; a possible D gene is TRBD2 (6 bases). The CDR3 covers 16 residues. Germline V gives CDR1 SNHLY, CDR2 FYNNEI. CDR3 bases: TGTGCCAGCAGTCAAGCGGGCGGGGACTCCTACAATGAGCAGTTCTTC. Residues: CASSQAGGDSYNEQFF.

The genes are TRBV6-1 and TRBJ2-1, with D perhaps matching TRBD2 (6 bases). With 1 base removed from V and 2 bases from J, the gap between germline ends came to 12 bases. The CDR3 runs to 16 residues. The germline V gene encodes CDR1 MNHNS and CDR2 SASEGT. The CDR3 sequence is CASSEGVAATYNEQFF. The CDR3 DNA follows: TGTGCCAGCAGTGAAGGGGTAGCGGCGACCTACAATGAGCAGTTCTTC.

The V and J genes are TRBV10-3 and TRBJ2-5; 12 nucleotides match TRBD2. V dropped 3 bases and J dropped 4; count of bases not matched to a gene: 3. Per the germline V gene, CDR1 is ENHRY and CDR2 is SYGVKD. This CDR3 has 15 amino acids. CDR3 in DNA: TGTGCCATCAGTGAAGGACTAGCGGGGAGAGAGACCCAGTACTTC. Translation: CAISEGLAGRETQYF.

This chain connects TRBV13 to TRBJ2-7; possible D gene TRBD1, 5 bases. CDR1 and CDR2 (germline): PRHDT, FYEKMQ (reference sequence). With 4 bases removed from V and 0 bases from J, the gap between germline ends came to 13 bases. This CDR3 contains 15 residues. The CDR3 loop reads CASSSRQGNSYEQYF. The CDR3 nucleotides read TGTGCCAGCAGCTCCCGCCAGGGTAACTCCTACGAGCAGTACTTC. Filled out from reference TRBV13 and TRBJ2-7, the complete variable domain reads AAGVIQSPRHLIKEKRETATLKCYPIPRHDTVYWYQQGPGQDPQFLISFYEKMQSDKGSIPDRFSAQQFSDYHSELNMSSLELGDSALYFCASSSRQGNSYEQYFGPGTRLTVT.

This chain links TRBV11-2 with TRBJ2-2; 7 nucleotides align to TRBD1. Germline lookup yields CDR1 SGHAT and CDR2 FQNNGV. The V segment lost 5 bases and the J segment 5 bases; nucleotides outside the gene matches: 8. The CDR3 runs 15 residues. The CDR3 DNA reads TGTGCCAGCAGCCCTCCGGGCAGGGGGACCGGGGAGCTGTTTTTT. Protein sequence: CASSPPGRGTGELFF.

This clone was picked up one time. The rearrangement joins TRBV9 to TRBJ2-6; D uncertain. Trimming pared 1 base from V and 0 bases from J, leaving 5 bases between. The CDR3 covers 15 residues. Germline CDR1 reads SGDLS; CDR2 reads YYNGEE. CDR3 in amino acids: CASSVQFSGANVLTF. In DNA form, the CDR3 reads TGTGCCAGCAGCGTACAATTCTCTGGGGCCAACGTCCTGACTTTC.

This chain joins TRBV6-5 and TRBJ1-1; no clear D. Per the germline V gene, CDR1 is MNHEY and CDR2 is SVGAGI. CDR3 length equals 13 residues. Between the trimmed V and J ends, which lost 2 bases and 1 base, there was a span of 5 bases. DNA for the CDR3: TGTGCCAGCAGTTACCGGGGGAACACTGAAGCTTTCTTT. Translating gives CASSYRGNTEAFF.